These 18 T cell receptor beta chains came from one sample sequenced in a study of glioma-infiltrating T cells. Amplification of TCR alpha and beta CDR3 regions from RNA used iRepertoire nested multiplex PCR. TCRdb recomputed calls from the multiplex PCR reads with MiXCR, one row per CDR3 protein. In the table there are fewer than 200,000 distinct CDR3 sequences, 25% to 35% of which are singletons. Input material: glioma tissue, nonneoplastic brain tissue, or PBMCs (not recorded which). Receptors were obtained from a human donor with low-grade glioma or glioblastoma, undergoing nonglioma brain surgery, or in good health (not recorded which).

This clonotype was counted only a few times. V gene TRBV27 combines with J gene TRBJ2-1; D remains unclear. V shed 3 bases and J shed 8 bases, with 14 bases lying between them. The germline V gene encodes CDR1 MNHEY and CDR2 SMNVEV (reference sequence). The CDR3 is made up of 14 amino acids. The CDR3: CASSLDSLLYEQFF. The DNA for the CDR3 is TGTGCCAGCAGTTTGGATTCGCTCCTTTATGAGCAGTTCTTC.

This clonotype showed up many times. This CDR3 reads CASSEAWQNLPLHF. As DNA, the CDR3 is TGTGCCAGCAGTGAAGCCTGGCAGAATCTGCCCCTCCACTTT. The J gene is TRBJ1-6, the V gene TRBV6-1; the D is unclear. The CDR3 covers 14 residues. V lost 0 bases and J 13 bases, leaving 13 bases between the germline ends. Germline loops: CDR1 MNHNS, CDR2 SASEGT.

This clonotype was seen ten or more times. This chain joins TRBV6-2 or TRBV6-3 and TRBJ2-7; 8 bases are shared with TRBD1. J lost 0 bases, V lost 4 bases, and 14 bases had no gene match. Germline-derived CDR1 and CDR2 are MNHEY and SVGEGT. This CDR3 contains 18 residues. The CDR3 region is CASSSTSTRQGLSYEQYF. In DNA, the CDR3 is TGTGCCAGCAGTTCTACCTCGACTCGACAGGGGCTCTCCTACGAGCAGTACTTC.

This clonotype appeared a few times. The chain links TRBV5-1 to TRBJ2-1; 7 bases line up with TRBD2. J was trimmed by 2 bases and V by 0 bases; bases with no gene match: 5. This CDR3 has 16 amino acids. The germline V gene encodes CDR1 SGHRS and CDR2 YFSETQ. CDR3 sequence reads: CASSLARAGAYNEQFF. DNA of the CDR3: TGCGCCAGCAGCTTGGCCAGGGCGGGAGCCTACAATGAGCAGTTCTTC.

Only one count was recorded for this clonotype. The V and J genes are TRBV4-1 and TRBJ2-1; D might be TRBD1 (5 bases). Deletions cut 4 bases from V and 5 bases from J, with 15 bases between. The CDR3 is 15 residues long. Germline V CDR1 and CDR2: MGHRA, YSYEKL. CDR3 protein: CASSPLDSPHNEQFF. CDR3 nucleotide sequence: TGCGCCAGCAGCCCCTTAGACAGCCCTCACAATGAGCAGTTCTTC.

The chain has TRBV10-3 and TRBJ2-3; D unclear. This CDR3 region has 15 residues. V was clipped by 3 bases and J by 7 bases, with 17 bases between them. Per the germline V gene, CDR1 is ENHRY and CDR2 is SYGVKD. In DNA, the CDR3 is TGTGCCATCAGTGAATCCTCCGGTGTAGGGCATACGCAGTATTTT. It translates to CAISESSGVGHTQYF.

The chain is built from TRBV24-1 and TRBJ2-1; TRBD2 agrees at 9 bases. V shed 6 bases and J 1 base; nucleotides not matched to a gene: 3. There are 15 residues in the CDR3. CDR1 KGHDR and CDR2 SFDVKD come from the germline V gene. CDR3 DNA sequence: TGTGCCACCAGTCGGGCGGGAGGGTCCTACAATGAGCAGTTCTTC. Its protein product is CATSRAGGSYNEQFF.

The genes are TRBV7-2 and TRBJ2-5; D unclear. The V gene lost 4 bases and the J gene lost 1 base, with 7 bases spanning the gap. Germline V CDR1 and CDR2: SGHTA, FQGNSA. The CDR3 runs 13 residues. The CDR3 region is CASSWTLQETQYF. The CDR3 DNA sequence: TGTGCCAGCAGCTGGACCCTCCAAGAGACCCAGTACTTC.

About this clonotype itself: Germline and junction disagree at one end, which may indicate a read error. This chain uses TRBV30 with TRBJ1-5; 7 bases match TRBD1. The CDR3 sequence is 11 residues long. Germline assignment: CDR1 GTSNPN and CDR2 SVGIG (reference sequence). Here the CDR3 DNA reads TGTGCCTGGAGTGTACATGGACAGGTCGGTTTT. It is translated as CAWSVHGQVGF.

The chain couples TRBV3-1 to TRBJ2-5, with 12 bases matching TRBD1. J lost 5 bases, V lost 2 bases, and 3 bases had no gene match. The CDR3 loop spans 15 amino acids. Per the germline V gene, CDR1 is LGHDT and CDR2 is YNNKEL (reference sequence). The CDR3 protein is CASSQTGTGGETQYF. In DNA form, the CDR3 reads TGTGCCAGCAGCCAAACCGGGACAGGGGGCGAGACCCAGTACTTC.

The gene calls are TRBV7-2 and TRBJ2-6, with D unresolved. Trimming removed 5 bases at V and 2 bases at J, with 10 bases between. Germline V gene lookup returns CDR1 SGHTA and CDR2 FQGNSA. The CDR3 is 15 amino acids. In DNA, the CDR3 is TGTGCCAGCAGCCCCATGAGCGCTGGGGCCAACGTCCTGACTTTC. Translated: CASSPMSAGANVLTF. The whole variable domain, remainder taken from reference TRBV7-2 and TRBJ2-6, is GAGVSQSPSNKVTEKGKDVELRCDPISGHTALYWYRQSLGQGLEFLIYFQGNSAPDKSGLPSDRFSAERTGGSVSTLTIQRTQQEDSAVYLCASSPMSAGANVLTFGAGSRLTVL.

This clonotype was recorded many times. The CDR3 loop reads CASSLLYEQYF. CDR3 bases: TGTGCCAGCAGTTTACTCTACGAGCAGTACTTC. This sequence joins TRBV28 and TRBJ2-7; no clear D gene. Per the germline V gene, CDR1 is MDHEN and CDR2 is SYDVKM. V dropped 2 bases and J dropped 3 bases, with 2 bases sitting between them. This CDR3 comprises 11 residues.

This clonotype has ten or more counts. This rearrangement joins TRBV25-1 to TRBJ2-5, with D possibly called TRBD1 or TRBD2 (5 bases each). Germline loops: CDR1 MGHDK, CDR2 SYGVNS. This CDR3 comprises 13 residues. V was cut by 6 bases and J by 1 base, with 9 bases left in between. In nucleotides, the CDR3 is TGTGCCAGCAGAGACGGGACCCAAGAGACCCAGTACTTC. It translates to CASRDGTQETQYF.

This clonotype occurred many times. The V and J genes are TRBV7-9 and TRBJ2-7, with D unclear. The CDR3 is 11 residues long. CDR1 SEHNR and CDR2 FQNEAQ come from the germline V gene (reference sequence). Trimming took off 4 bases at V and 5 bases at J, with 6 bases between the two ends. The DNA of the CDR3 is TGTGCCAGCAGCTACCAACACGAGCAGTACTTC. This encodes CASSYQHEQYF.

V usage is TRBV19 and J usage is TRBJ2-3; 10 bases align to TRBD2. Germline assignment: CDR1 LNHDA and CDR2 SQIVND (reference sequence). The CDR3 extends over 14 amino acids. The ends lost 7 bases at V and 1 base at J; junction bases unmatched: 2. The CDR3 coding sequence is TGTGCCAGTAACCTAGCGGGAGGCACAGATACGCAGTATTTT. It specifies CASNLAGGTDTQYF.

This clonotype has at least ten counts. The rearrangement joins TRBV6-4 to TRBJ2-3; 10 bases fit TRBD1. Trimming removed 9 bases from V and 4 bases from J; junction bases left unmatched: 13. The CDR3 has 16 residues. Germline lookup yields CDR1 MRHNA and CDR2 SNTAGT. The DNA of the CDR3 is TGTGCCAGATTGGGCCGGGGACAGGGGACCCCAGATACGCAGTATTTT. The encoded protein is CARLGRGQGTPDTQYF.

A few counts support this clonotype. The chain is built from TRBV4-3 and TRBJ2-7, with 8 positions matching TRBD2. After removal of 4 bases from V and 4 bases from J, the junction contained 6 bases not matched to a gene. The germline gives CDR1 LGHNA, CDR2 YSLEER. The length of the CDR3 is 14 residues. CDR3 amino acids: CASSRAGTRYEQYF. CDR3 in DNA: TGCGCCAGCAGCCGGGCCGGGACTAGGTACGAGCAGTACTTC.

For the CDR3, the DNA is TGTGCCAGCAGCCGGGACAGGGGGTTATATTACGAGCAGTACTTC. It specifies CASSRDRGLYYEQYF. This sequence joins TRBV12-3 or TRBV12-4 and TRBJ2-7, with 11 bases identical to TRBD1. The CDR3 totals 15 residues. Trimming cost V 6 bases and J 4 bases; bases outside gene matches: 8.